The 22 T cell receptor beta chains reported below all come from one sample, sequenced in a study of beta chain features in type 1 diabetes. The sequenced template was cDNA made from the entire isolated RNA. The assay was immunoSEQ multiplex PCR, and TCRdb's table has in-frame clones only and misses some. The data contain hundreds of thousands of clones, about 16% of them singletons. The sequenced sample consisted of naive CD4+ T cells from blood. The receptor source for this set is a young man in good health.

On this clone itself: A much larger clone lies one base from this, so it may be a read error. The V gene is TRBV11-2, the J gene TRBJ2-5; D unresolved. Trimming took off 0 bases at V and 2 bases at J, with 1 base between the two ends. The CDR3 is made up of 12 amino acids. CDR1 and CDR2 (germline): SGHAT, FQNNGV. CDR3 in DNA: TGTGCCAGCAGCTTAGAACAAGAGACCCAGTACTTC. Translated: CASSLEQETQYF.

The chain recombines TRBV9 with TRBJ2-1, with TRBD2 matching over 9 bases. The CDR3 has 13 residues. The V segment lost 7 bases and the J segment 6 bases; nucleotides outside the gene matches: 5. From germline, CDR1 is SGDLS and CDR2 YYNGEE. CDR3 coding DNA: TGTGCCAGCGGCGGGAGGGCCGGCAATGAGCAGTTCTTC. This gives the protein CASGGRAGNEQFF.

The rearrangement uses TRBV28 and TRBJ1-2; 7 bases fit TRBD1. Germline V gene lookup returns CDR1 MDHEN and CDR2 SYDVKM. V shed 5 bases, J shed 0 bases, and the junction held 9 bases outside the gene matches. The CDR3 spans 16 residues. CDR3 bases: TGTGCCAGCAGTACAACAGGACAGGCCACTAACTATGGCTACACCTTC. It specifies CASSTTGQATNYGYTF.

The rearrangement links TRBV6-5 to TRBJ1-1; unclear D gene. The germline gives CDR1 MNHEY, CDR2 SVGAGI. The length of the CDR3 is 12 residues. Deletions cut 0 bases from V and 6 bases from J, with 5 bases between. The CDR3 DNA reads as TGTGCCAGCAGTTACTCGGAACCTGAAGCTTTCTTT. Encoded protein: CASSYSEPEAFF.

This clone was observed a few times. The CDR3 DNA sequence: TGTGCCAGCAGCCAGGGTAGCGGGGGGGCCTACGAGCAGTACTTC. This gives the protein CASSQGSGGAYEQYF. V is TRBV4-2 and J is TRBJ2-5, with TRBD2 matching over 11 bases. TRBJ2-7 matches the DNA end more closely, so the J call is doubtful. This CDR3 region has 15 residues. Per germline, CDR1 LGHNA and CDR2 YNFKEQ.

This clone showed up just a few times. The chain uses TRBV7-9 and TRBJ2-1; D gene uncertain. Germline V gives CDR1 SEHNR, CDR2 FQNEAQ (reference sequence). This CDR3 is 11 amino acids long. The V end lost 5 bases, the J end lost 13 bases, and 12 bases lay between the germline ends. The CDR3 spells CASSSASAQFF. CDR3 bases: TGTGCCAGCAGCAGCGCTAGTGCTCAGTTCTTC. Supplemented by reference TRBV7-9 and TRBJ2-1, the full variable domain reads DTGVSQNPRHKITKRGQNVTFRCDPISEHNRLYWYRQTLGQGPEFLTYFQNEAQLEKSRLLSDRFSAERPKGSFSTLEIQRTEQGDSAMYLCASSSASAQFFGPGTRLTVL.

This clone was detected a few times. The V and J genes are TRBV4-1 and TRBJ2-2; 11 nucleotides match TRBD1. With 1 base clipped from V and 5 bases from J, the junction kept 3 bases outside the gene matches. The CDR3 is made up of 16 amino acids. Per germline, CDR1 MGHRA and CDR2 YSYEKL. CDR3 sequence: CASSQGDRGKTGELFF. As DNA, the CDR3 is TGCGCCAGCAGCCAAGGGGACAGGGGGAAAACCGGGGAGCTGTTTTTT.

This clone was picked up a small number of times. CDR3: CASSLDGPSEQFF. The DNA of the CDR3 is TGTGCCAGCAGCTTAGACGGTCCCAGTGAGCAGTTCTTC. The chain uses TRBV11-2 and TRBJ2-1; D not certain. Trimming left V 0 bases short and J 9 bases short, with 9 bases between. This CDR3 contains 13 residues. From germline, CDR1 is SGHAT and CDR2 FQNNGV. Filled out from reference TRBV11-2 and TRBJ2-1, the complete variable domain reads EAGVAQSPRYKIIEKRQSVAFWCNPISGHATLYWYQQILGQGPKLLIQFQNNGVVDDSQLPKDRFSAERLKGVDSTLKIQPAKLEDSAVYLCASSLDGPSEQFFGPGTRLTVL.

V and J are TRBV7-9 and TRBJ2-3; 10 bases line up with TRBD2. After removal of 5 bases from V and 1 base from J, the junction contained 6 bases not matched to a gene. Germline assignment: CDR1 SEHNR and CDR2 FQNEAQ (reference sequence). CDR3 length equals 16 residues. The CDR3 sequence: CASSATLAGGTDTQYF. The CDR3 nucleotides are TGTGCCAGCAGCGCAACCCTAGCGGGGGGCACAGATACGCAGTATTTT.

V is TRBV5-6 and J is TRBJ1-1; TRBD1 agrees at 9 bases. Losses at the gene ends were 4 bases for V and 4 bases for J; bases not matched to a gene: 8. The CDR3 totals 15 residues. Germline CDR1 SGHDT, CDR2 YYEEEE. Here the CDR3 reads CASSVYRGLVTEAFF. The CDR3 region has the DNA TGTGCCAGCAGCGTGTACAGGGGGCTGGTCACTGAAGCTTTCTTT.

The sample holds a few counts of this clone. Other DNA sequences in this sample translate to the same CDR3. J is TRBJ1-2 and V is TRBV28; 8 bases line up with TRBD1. J lost 8 bases, V lost 5 bases, and 4 bases had no gene match. Germline V gene sequence: CDR1 MDHEN, CDR2 SYDVKM. There are 12 residues in the CDR3. This CDR3 is CASSLRGHGYTF. For the CDR3, the DNA is TGTGCCAGCAGTCTCAGGGGGCACGGCTACACCTTC.

The chain links TRBV18 to TRBJ2-5; 9 bases line up with TRBD2. The ends lost 6 bases at V and 2 bases at J; junction bases unmatched: 13. Germline CDR1 KGHSH, CDR2 LQKENI. The CDR3 runs 17 residues. The CDR3 here is CASSPEGLAGGQETQYF. CDR3 nucleotide sequence: TGTGCCAGCTCGCCCGAAGGACTGGCGGGGGGGCAAGAGACCCAGTACTTC.

This rearrangement joins TRBV6-4 to TRBJ1-5; D is undetermined. The germline gives CDR1 MRHNA, CDR2 SNTAGT. The CDR3 is 14 residues long. The germline V and J ends were trimmed by 4 bases and 0 bases, with 7 bases remaining between them. Here the CDR3 reads CASSVDFSNQPQHF. DNA of the CDR3: TGTGCCAGCAGTGTCGACTTTAGCAATCAGCCCCAGCATTTT.

This clone was seen a handful of times. This chain connects TRBV7-3 to TRBJ2-3; D is tentatively TRBD1 or TRBD2 (5 bases each). Between the trimmed V and J ends, which lost 3 bases and 1 base, there was a span of 11 bases. CDR3 length equals 15 residues. From germline, CDR1 is SGHTA and CDR2 FQGTGA. CDR3 amino acids: CASSLLGDRTDTQYF. CDR3 sequence (DNA): TGTGCCAGCAGCTTGCTAGGGGACCGCACAGATACGCAGTATTTT.

This clone was seen a handful of times. V usage is TRBV9 and J usage is TRBJ2-3, with D maybe TRBD2 (6 bases). Germline CDR1 and CDR2: SGDLS and YYNGEE. With 2 bases removed from V and 1 base from J, the gap between germline ends came to 11 bases. CDR3 size: 15 residues. The CDR3 region is CASSVSGSRTDTQYF. DNA for the CDR3: TGTGCCAGCAGCGTCTCCGGGAGCCGCACAGATACGCAGTATTTT.

The gene calls are TRBV5-1 and TRBJ2-3; the D gene is possibly TRBD2 (5 bases). Germline CDR1 reads SGHRS; CDR2 reads YFSETQ. This CDR3 is 14 amino acids long. Trimming left V 6 bases short and J 3 bases short, with 14 bases between. Here the CDR3 reads CASTPVRVTDTQYF. In DNA, the CDR3 is TGCGCCAGCACCCCCGTGAGGGTAACAGATACGCAGTATTTT.

J is TRBJ1-5 and V is TRBV7-6; a weak D match, TRBD1 (6 bases). Trimming cost V 5 bases and J 2 bases, with 16 bases left between them. The length of the CDR3 is 16 residues. Germline V lookup: CDR1 SGHVS, CDR2 FNYEAQ. This chain's CDR3 is CASSPLLRQGNQPQHF. CDR3 nucleotide sequence: TGTGCCAGCAGCCCACTGCTACGACAGGGCAATCAGCCCCAGCATTTT. Based on the CDR3 plus reference TRBV7-6 and TRBJ1-5, the full variable domain is GAGVSQSPRYKVTKRGQDVALRCDPISGHVSLYWYRQALGQGPEFLTYFNYEAQQDKSGLPNDRFSAERPEGSISTLTIQRTEQRDSAMYRCASSPLLRQGNQPQHFGDGTRLSIL.

The chain couples TRBV6-5 to TRBJ1-1; a possible D gene is TRBD1 (6 bases). Germline lookup yields CDR1 MNHEY and CDR2 SVGAGI. The CDR3 covers 13 residues. The V end lost 5 bases, the J end lost 4 bases, and 11 bases lay between the germline ends. The CDR3 DNA follows: TGTGCCAGCAGTGTTGAACAGGGCACTGAAGCTTTCTTT. Encoded protein: CASSVEQGTEAFF.

This clone was recorded a few times. The chain joins TRBV10-3 to TRBJ2-7, with TRBD1 as a possible D gene (5 bases). Looked up from germline, CDR1 is ENHRY and CDR2 is SYGVKD. The CDR3 has 13 amino acids. Trimming cost V 2 bases and J 5 bases, with 10 bases left between them. CDR3 DNA sequence: TGTGCCATCAGTGAGCTGTGGGGCCACGAGCAGTACTTC. Translated, it gives CAISELWGHEQYF.

The J gene is TRBJ2-1, the V gene TRBV25-1; D is undetermined. The germline gives CDR1 MGHDK, CDR2 SYGVNS. The CDR3 contains 12 residues. V dropped 6 bases and J dropped 3 bases, with 6 bases sitting between them. The CDR3 coding sequence is TGTGCCAGCAGACGGGTCTACAATGAGCAGTTCTTC. Translated, it gives CASRRVYNEQFF.

This clone was observed a few times. V is TRBV29-1 and J is TRBJ1-2; weak D call: TRBD1 (6 bases). Deletions cut 2 bases from V and 0 bases from J, with 19 bases between. The CDR3 spans 17 residues. In germline, CDR1 is SQVTM, CDR2 ANQGSEA. The CDR3 bases are TGCAGCGTTGAAACAAGGAGAGACAGGCGAGCTAACTATGGCTACACCTTC. It is translated as CSVETRRDRRANYGYTF.

The V and J genes are TRBV11-1 and TRBJ2-7; TRBD1 matches at 10 bases. The germline V gene encodes CDR1 SGHAT and CDR2 FQDESV (reference sequence). The V gene end was trimmed by 2 bases and the J gene end by 4 bases; junction bases not matched to a gene: 8. The CDR3 is 16 amino acids. The CDR3 DNA follows: TGTGCCAGCAGCTTAAACATGGACAGGGGGGCGTACGAGCAGTACTTC. Encoded protein: CASSLNMDRGAYEQYF.